Included here is one T cell receptor (beta chain) sequence, with context. Its antigen is unknown. The data originate from a study of T cell responses to AZD1222 COVID-19 vaccine. Study context: Whether given at about 4 or about 12 weeks, second doses were pooled. Study findings and constraints: The sample set comprised mostly white British donors with more females, and clonal diversity was possibly underestimated.

Trimming took 0 bases from V and 4 from J, leaving 6 bases between them. This CDR3 has 14 amino acids. Germline CDR1 LNHDA, CDR2 SQIVND (reference sequence). Sequencing was performed with immunoSEQ multiplex PCR; in TCRdb, only in-frame clones are kept and a portion is missing. Here the sample spans approximately 27,000 clones, about nine tenths being singletons. V is TRBV19 and J is TRBJ2-2, with D perhaps matching TRBD1 (5 bases). The source of this sequence is an adult in good health. The source was peripheral blood, collected on day 0 of AZD1222 vaccination. CDR3 region: CASSIDRVTGELFF. CDR3 coding DNA: TGTGCCAGTAGTATAGACAGGGTCACCGGGGAGCTGTTTTTT.